The T cell receptor (beta chain) under discussion was sequenced for a study of blood T cells in healthy people across ages. General observations from the study: Strong correlation existed between TCR beta diversity and naive T cell percentage.

The CDR3 sequence is 15 residues long. With V trimmed by 6 bases and J by 5 bases, 10 bases remained unmatched. Germline CDR1 reads MNHEY; CDR2 reads SVGAGI. A second PCR of about 7 to 12 cycles used a sample-barcoded 5' primer and a J-beta primer mix. TCRdb re-analysed the 5' RACE reads in MiXCR, keeping a single row per CDR3 protein. There are 700,000 to 900,000 distinct CDR3 sequences in the sample; approximately 24% occur only once, and around 3% lies in the top ten. This clonotype was seen repeatedly, ten times or more. What it binds is not known. These data were also reused for a study on T cells of mothers and their children. That source reports: cDNA was made from all extracted RNA, roughly 1.4 ug per 15 ul.

The sequenced sample consisted of blood. The chain is built from TRBV6-5 and TRBJ2-5, with 9 positions matching TRBD1. The sequence came from a boy aged 5 to 17 in good health. CDR3 sequence (DNA): TGTGCCAGCAGCCCTACCGACAGGGGGTACGAGACCCAGTACTTC. Amino acid sequence: CASSPTDRGYETQYF.